What follows is one T cell receptor beta chain and its context. Second doses at about 4 or about 12 weeks were pooled. Trimming cost V 5 bases and J 2 bases; bases outside gene matches: 9. The V gene's germline CDR1 is LGHDT and CDR2 YNNKEL (reference sequence). The CDR3 covers 17 residues. These data are taken from a study of T cell responses to AZD1222 COVID-19 vaccine. TCRdb keeps only in-frame clones here, not all; method: immunoSEQ multiplex PCR. The sample consists of 110,000 to 150,000 clones, around 92% of them appearing once. The rearrangement links TRBV3-1 (or the pseudogene TRBV3-2) to TRBJ1-2; 12 bases fit TRBD1. The sequencing used peripheral blood, collected 28 days after the second AZD1222 dose. This TCR was recovered from an adult who received the AZD1222 COVID-19 vaccine. CDR3 coding DNA: TGTGCCAGCAGCTCTTACTCGGGGACAGGGGGCAACTATGGCTACACCTTC. This codes for CASSSYSGTGGNYGYTF.